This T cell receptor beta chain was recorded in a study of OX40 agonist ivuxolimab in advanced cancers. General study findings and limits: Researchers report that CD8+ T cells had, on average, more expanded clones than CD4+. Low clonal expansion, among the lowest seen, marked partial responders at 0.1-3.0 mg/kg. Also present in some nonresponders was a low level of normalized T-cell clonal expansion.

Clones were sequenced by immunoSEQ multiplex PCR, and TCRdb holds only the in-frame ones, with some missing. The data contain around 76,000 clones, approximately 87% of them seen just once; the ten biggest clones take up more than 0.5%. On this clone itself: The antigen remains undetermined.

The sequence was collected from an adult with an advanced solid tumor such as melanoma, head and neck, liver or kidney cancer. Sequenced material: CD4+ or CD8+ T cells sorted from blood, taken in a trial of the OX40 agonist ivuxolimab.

The DNA for the CDR3 is TGCGCCAGCAGCCTAGGGTTAGAAGATACGCAGTATTTT. This encodes CASSLGLEDTQYF. The V and J genes are TRBV5-1 and TRBJ2-3; D is unresolved. V was cut by 4 bases and J by 5 bases, with 11 bases left in between. The length of the CDR3 is 13 residues. Germline V gives CDR1 SGHRS, CDR2 YFSETQ.